This is a list of T cell receptor beta chains from one sample in a study of CD8 T cells in ankylosing spondylitis. TCRdb itself ran the 5' RACE reads through MiXCR, one entry per CDR3 protein. This table has 200,000 to 250,000 distinct CDR3 sequences, roughly 8.2% appearing once. The sequencing sample was made of blood, either unsorted or a sorted T cell fraction (not recorded which). Receptors were obtained from a female donor with ankylosing spondylitis or in good health (not recorded which). Both conserved end residues are part of each CDR3. Fields, in order: J gene, V gene, CDR3 length, D gene, clone size, CDR3 protein, CDR3 DNA. The D gene is left open where the match is weak. Size tells how often a clone was seen (once, few, many) or the class of an expanded clone, and some rows leave it out.

>TRBJ2-5|TRBV20-1|13|-|few
CSASPDGGETQYF
TGCAGTGCTAGTCCGGATGGCGGAGAGACCCAGTACTTC
>TRBJ2-5|TRBV11-2|13|-|many
CASSLYRQETQYF
TGTGCCAGCAGCTTATACCGCCAAGAGACCCAGTACTTC
>TRBJ2-5|TRBV10-3|13|-|-
CAISTGTQETQYF
TGTGCCATCAGTACAGGGACACAAGAGACCCAGTACTTC
>TRBJ2-6|TRBV4-2|17|-|-
CASSQETGLSGANVLTF
TGTGCCAGCAGCCAAGAAACAGGGCTCTCTGGGGCCAACGTCCTGACTTTC
>TRBJ1-6|TRBV20-1|18|TRBD1|many
CSARDPGTGASRNSPLHF
TGCAGTGCTAGAGACCCCGGGACAGGGGCGTCTCGGAATTCACCCCTCCACTTT
>TRBJ2-2|TRBV18|15|-|many
CASSPAGSNTGELFF
TGTGCCAGCTCACCGGCAGGTTCCAACACCGGGGAGCTGTTTTTT
>TRBJ2-3|TRBV7-2|16|-|-
CASSPHTQRITNTQYF
TGTGCCAGCAGCCCCCATACCCAGCGGATCACGAATACGCAGTATTTT
>TRBJ2-3|TRBV7-2|15|-|few
CASSLAGTGADTQYF
TGTGCCAGCAGCTTAGCGGGGACGGGCGCAGATACGCAGTATTTT
>TRBJ2-1|TRBV24-1|20|TRBD1|many
CATSDSRAGGPRSSYNEQFF
TGTGCCACCAGTGATTCCCGGGCAGGGGGCCCTAGGAGCTCCTACAATGAGCAGTTCTTC
>TRBJ2-5|TRBV12-2|16|-|many
CASRSYGLAGAETQYF
TGTGCAAGTCGCTCCTATGGGCTAGCGGGAGCAGAGACCCAGTACTTC
>TRBJ2-3|TRBV7-3|16|TRBD1|many
CASSRQGLTSTDTQYF
TGTGCCAGCAGCAGACAGGGCCTAACTAGCACAGATACGCAGTATTTT
>TRBJ2-6|TRBV29-1|15|-|many
CSVLTGFSGANVLTF
TGCAGCGTTTTGACAGGTTTCTCTGGGGCCAACGTCCTGACTTTC
>TRBJ2-1|TRBV29-1|13|-|many
CSVRTELYNEQFF
TGCAGCGTTAGAACTGAATTATACAATGAGCAGTTCTTC
>TRBJ1-5|TRBV27|13|-|many
CASSPLSNQPQHF
TGTGCCAGCAGTCCCCTCAGCAATCAGCCCCAGCATTTT
>TRBJ2-1|TRBV19|12|TRBD2|-
CASSSGRHEQFF
TGTGCCAGTAGTAGCGGGAGGCATGAGCAGTTCTTC
>TRBJ2-2|TRBV5-1|16|-|-
CASNPEGPWSTGELFF
TGCGCCAGCAATCCGGAAGGGCCGTGGAGCACCGGGGAGCTGTTTTTT
>TRBJ2-2|TRBV20-1|13|-|many
CSAQTGVGGELFF
TGCAGTGCGCAAACGGGAGTTGGCGGGGAGCTGTTTTTT
>TRBJ2-1|TRBV4-3|16|TRBD2|many
CASSHTGTSGSNEQFF
TGCGCCAGCAGCCATACCGGGACTAGCGGGAGTAATGAGCAGTTCTTC
>TRBJ1-2|TRBV11-2|12|-|few
CASSRTTEGYTF
TGTGCCAGCAGCCGGACGACGGAAGGCTACACCTTC
>TRBJ2-1|TRBV5-5|15|TRBD1|few
CASSPTGGFYNEQFF
TGTGCCAGCAGCCCCACAGGGGGCTTCTACAATGAGCAGTTCTTC
>TRBJ2-7|TRBV7-9|14|-|many
CASSLGAGFSEQYF
TGTGCCAGCAGCTTAGGGGCAGGGTTCAGCGAGCAGTACTTC
>TRBJ2-7|TRBV4-3|14|-|few
CASSQGRYAYEQYF
TGCGCCAGCAGCCAAGGCAGGTATGCCTACGAGCAGTACTTC
>TRBJ2-3|TRBV7-7|14|TRBD1|many
CASSNRGPRDTQYF
TGTGCCAGCAGCAACAGGGGGCCCAGAGATACGCAGTATTTT
>TRBJ1-5|TRBV20-1|20|-|-
CSASWDTTGSLIVDNQPQHF
TGCAGTGCTAGTTGGGACACTACCGGATCCCTCATAGTGGACAATCAGCCCCAGCATTTT
>TRBJ2-3|TRBV27|12|-|few
CASRTGGDTQYF
TGTGCCAGCCGAACTGGGGGTGATACGCAGTATTTT
>TRBJ2-2|TRBV5-1|15|TRBD1|many
CASSLKQGATGELFF
TGCGCCAGCAGCTTGAAACAGGGGGCCACCGGGGAGCTGTTTTTT
>TRBJ2-7|TRBV7-9|15|-|-
CASTTAGGDLDEQYF
TGTGCCAGCACCACCGCCGGGGGAGATTTGGACGAGCAGTACTTC
>TRBJ2-3|TRBV5-1|12|-|many
CASSLGADTQYF
TGTGCCAGCAGTCTCGGGGCAGATACGCAGTATTTT
>TRBJ2-7|TRBV29-1|13|-|many
CSVVPGNSYEQYF
TGCAGCGTTGTCCCGGGCAATTCCTACGAGCAGTACTTC
>TRBJ2-1|TRBV29-1|13|TRBD1|many
CSVDDRDYNEQFF
TGCAGCGTTGACGACAGGGACTACAATGAGCAGTTCTTC
>TRBJ1-1|TRBV20-1|11|-|many
CSASRASEAFF
TGCAGTGCTAGTAGGGCCTCTGAAGCTTTCTTT
>TRBJ2-1|TRBV3-1|15|TRBD1|-
CASSQLGQGGGEQFF
TGTGCCAGCAGCCAACTAGGACAGGGGGGGGGTGAGCAGTTCTTC
>TRBJ2-3|TRBV4-3|20|TRBD2|many
CASSQDLGLAGGLNTDTQYF
TGCGCCAGCAGCCAAGATCTAGGGCTAGCGGGAGGGCTGAACACAGATACGCAGTATTTT
>TRBJ2-1|TRBV5-1|14|-|many
CASRVSSSYNEQFF
TGCGCCAGCAGGGTTAGCAGCTCCTACAATGAGCAGTTCTTC
>TRBJ1-2|TRBV7-9|13|-|few
CASSPEWEFGYTF
TGTGCCAGCAGCCCCGAGTGGGAGTTCGGCTACACCTTC
>TRBJ1-2|TRBV29-1|12|-|many
CSVQTAARGYTF
TGCAGCGTTCAGACCGCAGCGCGGGGCTACACCTTC
>TRBJ1-1|TRBV20-1|15|-|many
CSARPRRGLVTEAFF
TGCAGTGCTAGACCTCGACGAGGGCTAGTCACTGAAGCTTTCTTT
>TRBJ1-1|TRBV27|13|-|many
CASRKDPDTEAFF
TGTGCCAGCAGGAAGGACCCAGACACTGAAGCTTTCTTT
>TRBJ2-2|TRBV5-1|15|TRBD1|many
CASSFDRVDTGELFF
TGCGCCAGCAGCTTCGACAGGGTCGACACCGGGGAGCTGTTTTTT
>TRBJ2-5|TRBV5-1|15|-|-
CASSLVLVEEETQYF
TGCGCCAGCAGCTTGGTTCTAGTGGAGGAAGAGACCCAGTACTTC
>TRBJ2-1|TRBV20-1|15|TRBD2|many
CSARVKTSGYNEQFF
TGCAGTGCTAGAGTTAAGACTAGCGGGTACAATGAGCAGTTCTTC
>TRBJ2-3|TRBV20-1|15|-|-
CSARDEGDSTDTQYF
TGCAGTGCTAGAGATGAGGGGGACAGCACAGATACGCAGTATTTT
>TRBJ2-3|TRBV28|17|-|many
CASRSGQLIAGTDTQYF
TGTGCCAGCAGGTCCGGACAGTTAATAGCGGGCACAGATACGCAGTATTTT
>TRBJ2-4|TRBV20-1|16|-|many
CSALPYSNLAKNIQYF
TGCAGTGCCCTCCCATATTCAAACCTAGCCAAAAACATTCAGTACTTC
>TRBJ2-3|TRBV4-3|18|TRBD2|many
CASSQDGGGLAGTDTQYF
TGCGCCAGCAGCCAAGATGGAGGGGGACTAGCGGGTACAGATACGCAGTATTTT
>TRBJ2-7|TRBV28|13|-|many
CASRSSSTSEQYF
TGTGCCAGCAGGTCCTCGTCGACCTCGGAGCAGTACTTC
>TRBJ1-2|TRBV23-1|9|-|few
CASNRGYTF
TGCGCCAGCAATCGAGGCTACACCTTC
>TRBJ2-3|TRBV29-1|13|TRBD2|many
CSVSTLASDTQYF
TGCAGCGTCTCAACACTAGCGTCAGATACGCAGTATTTT
>TRBJ2-1|TRBV19|14|-|-
CASSPVIPRNEQFF
TGTGCCAGTAGTCCGGTGATCCCCCGCAATGAGCAGTTCTTC
>TRBJ2-3|TRBV29-1|16|TRBD2|many
CSVGATSGRDADTQYF
TGCAGCGTTGGAGCGACTAGCGGGAGAGATGCAGATACGCAGTATTTT
>TRBJ2-1|TRBV7-9|15|-|many
CASSVRLSWDNEQFF
TGTGCCAGCAGCGTCCGACTGAGTTGGGACAATGAGCAGTTCTTC
>TRBJ2-7|TRBV9|13|-|few
CAFRAGQSYEQYF
TGTGCCTTCCGAGCTGGACAGTCCTACGAGCAGTACTTC
>TRBJ1-5|TRBV12-3/TRBV12-4|13|-|-
CASSLTPHQPQHF
TGTGCCAGCAGTCTTACCCCTCATCAGCCCCAGCATTTT
>TRBJ1-1|TRBV25-1|14|-|many
CASRQTGLFTEAFF
TGTGCCAGCAGGCAGACAGGATTGTTCACTGAAGCTTTCTTT